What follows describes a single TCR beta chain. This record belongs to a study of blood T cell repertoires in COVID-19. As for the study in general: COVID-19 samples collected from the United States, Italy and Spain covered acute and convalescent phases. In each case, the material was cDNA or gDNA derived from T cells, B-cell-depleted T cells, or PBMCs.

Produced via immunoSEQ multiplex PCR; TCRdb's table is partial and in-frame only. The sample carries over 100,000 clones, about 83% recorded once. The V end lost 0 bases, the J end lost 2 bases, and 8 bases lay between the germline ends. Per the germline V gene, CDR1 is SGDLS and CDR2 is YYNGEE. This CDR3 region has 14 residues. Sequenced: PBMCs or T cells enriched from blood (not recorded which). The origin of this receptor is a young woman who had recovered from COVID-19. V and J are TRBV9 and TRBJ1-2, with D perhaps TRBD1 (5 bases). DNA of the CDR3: TGTGCCAGCAGCGTAGGATCAGGGAACTATGGCTACACCTTC. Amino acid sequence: CASSVGSGNYGYTF.